The rows below give T cell receptor beta chains drawn from one sample of a study of cytomegalovirus exposure and HLA in healthy donors. Assay: immunoSEQ multiplex PCR; the TCRdb copy retains only in-frame clones and omits some. The data contain about 150,000 clones, 70% to 90% of them seen just once; the ten biggest clones take up 4.8%. The sample was PBMCs. The receptors here all came from a girl aged 10 to 17 in good health and CMV-seropositive. The CDR3 runs from the conserved cysteine through the conserved F or W. Each record gives: D gene, V gene, J gene, clone size, CDR3 DNA, CDR3 protein. A D gene is named only where the DNA matches it firmly. The size of a clone is reported for some rows only, either as once, few or many, or as a class for expanded clones.

TRBD2	TRBV11-3	TRBJ2-3	.	TGTGCCAGCAGCAGGGCGGGCGGGGGGCTCACAGATACGCAGTATTTT	CASSRAGGGLTDTQYF
TRBD2	TRBV10-2	TRBJ2-5	.	TGCGCCAGCAAACTAGCGGGGGGGACAGAGACCCAGTACTTC	CASKLAGGTETQYF
.	TRBV21-1	TRBJ2-7	.	TGTGCCAGCAGCAAAGACTTGAGCCCGCCCGAGCAGTACTTC	CASSKDLSPPEQYF
.	TRBV15	TRBJ1-6	.	TGTGCCACCAGGGTCGGTCCAGGTGGACCCCTCCACTTT	CATRVGPGGPLHF
.	TRBV10-1	TRBJ2-7	once	TGCGCCAGCAGTGAGAGGGGCTTTGGGGAGCAGTACTTC	CASSERGFGEQYF
.	TRBV7-7	TRBJ2-1	.	TGTGCTAGCAGCTTAGGGTGGAGGGATGAGCAGTTCTTC	CASSLGWRDEQFF
.	TRBV6-5	TRBJ2-2	.	TGTGCCAGCAGTTACTCGATCGGCGGGGAGCTGTTTTTT	CASSYSIGGELFF
TRBD2	TRBV9	TRBJ2-5	once	TGTGCCAGCAGCGTAGGCGGTAGCGGGGGGAAAGAGACCCAGTACTTC	CASSVGGSGGKETQYF
TRBD1	TRBV5-4	TRBJ2-7	.	TGTGCCAGCAGCCCGGGACAGAGCTACGAGCAGTACTTC	CASSPGQSYEQYF
TRBD2	TRBV5-1	TRBJ2-5	.	TGCGCCAGCAGCTTTGCGGGTAGCGGGCAAGAGACCCAGTACTTC	CASSFAGSGQETQYF
.	TRBV10-1	TRBJ2-1	.	TGCGCCAGCGGGGCGACCTACAATGAGCAGTTCTTC	CASGATYNEQFF
TRBD2	TRBV5-1	TRBJ2-1	once	TGCGCCAGCAGCCCAGGACTAGCTAGCTACAATGAGCAGTTCTTC	CASSPGLASYNEQFF
.	TRBV12-5	TRBJ1-1	.	TGTGCTAGTGGTTCATACACTGAAGCTTTCTTT	CASGSYTEAFF
.	TRBV19	TRBJ1-1	once	TGTGCCAGTTCGCTCCCGGGACACGGCACTGAAGCTTTCTTT	CASSLPGHGTEAFF
TRBD2	TRBV9	TRBJ2-3	.	TGTGCCAGCAGCGAGACCGGGACTAGTGGGCATACGCAGTATTTT	CASSETGTSGHTQYF
.	TRBV6-4	TRBJ2-7	.	TGTGCCAGCAGTGACTCGGGGGGATCCCGCGAGCAGTACTTC	CASSDSGGSREQYF
TRBD1	TRBV5-5	TRBJ1-2	.	TGTGCCAGCGGGGGGACAGGGACCTCTGTAGGCTACACCTTC	CASGGTGTSVGYTF
.	TRBV9	TRBJ1-1	.	TGTGCCAGCAGCGGTCGGGACAACCGAAACACTGAAGCTTTCTTT	CASSGRDNRNTEAFF
.	TRBV5-1	TRBJ1-2	once	TGCGCCAGCAGCTTGAATGAGGGTAGCTATGGCTACACCTTC	CASSLNEGSYGYTF
.	TRBV19	TRBJ2-7	once	TGTGCCAGTAACCCTAGAGGCCCTACGGAAGAGCAGTACTTC	CASNPRGPTEEQYF
TRBD2	TRBV5-1	TRBJ2-1	.	TGCGCCAGCAGCTTGGTACTAGCGGGGGAGGGTGAGCAGTTCTTC	CASSLVLAGEGEQFF
TRBD1	TRBV30	TRBJ1-2	.	TGTGCCTGGAGTGGCCTGGACAGGCCTGCCCATTATGGCTACACCTTC	CAWSGLDRPAHYGYTF
.	TRBV19	TRBJ2-1	.	TGTGCCAGTAGAACTACAGGGTACAATGAGCAGTTCTTC	CASRTTGYNEQFF